The clone carrying this T cell receptor (beta chain) was detected a few times. The V and J ends lost 6 bases and 11 bases, in that order; junction bases with no gene match: 7. Germline V CDR1 and CDR2: SGHTA, FQGNSA. The CDR3 runs 12 residues. This sample is part of a study of beta chain features in type 1 diabetes. The whole isolated RNA underwent reverse transcription, so sequencing captured expressed TCRB transcripts. The table came from immunoSEQ multiplex PCR; TCRdb's copy has only in-frame clones and leaves some out. The sample holds 150,000 to 160,000 clones; around 10% are singletons and the top ten take around 2%.

The chain carries TRBV7-2 and TRBJ1-1; 9 bases fit TRBD1. Material: central memory CD4+ T cells from blood. This receptor was identified in a man aged 18 to 35 in good health. CDR3 protein: CASSRTGEKAFF. Here the CDR3 DNA reads TGTGCCAGCAGTCGGACAGGGGAGAAGGCTTTCTTT.